The 17 T cell receptor beta chains below come from one sample, sequenced in a study of T cell repertoires in cytomegalovirus infection. From the reads, TCRdb called clonotypes with MiXCR, one entry per CDR3 protein. The sample lists under 200,000 distinct CDR3 sequences; about a tenth were seen once. The sequencing sample was made of PBMCs. The receptors stem from a human donor in good health (CMV status not recorded). Some clones in this sample may be carry-over from other donors' samples.

The V call is TRBV20-1, the J call TRBJ1-2; D gene unclear. The CDR3 has 13 amino acids. Trimming left V 0 bases short and J 5 bases short, with 10 bases between. Per the germline V gene, CDR1 is DFQATT and CDR2 is SNEGSKA (reference sequence). CDR3 bases: TGCAGTGCTAGAGATCCCAGGAAATATGGCTACACCTTC. Its protein product is CSARDPRKYGYTF.

This clonotype has a handful of counts. The CDR3, as DNA: TGCGCCAGCAGCCAAGATTTGTCCGTCCAGGGAGCTTTCTTT. It specifies CASSQDLSVQGAFF. The rearrangement links TRBV4-1 to TRBJ1-1; tentatively, D is TRBD1 (5 bases). The CDR3 covers 14 residues. Deletions cut 0 bases from V and 10 bases from J, with 15 bases between. Germline CDR1 reads MGHRA; CDR2 reads YSYEKL.

V usage is TRBV7-9 and J usage is TRBJ2-7; D gene ambiguous. V was shortened by 5 bases and J by 3 bases, with 5 bases between the two germline ends. CDR1 is SEHNR and CDR2 is FQNEAQ in the germline V gene (reference sequence). This CDR3 has 11 amino acids. The CDR3 nucleotides are TGTGCCAGCAGCACCTACTACGAGCAGTACTTC. It translates to CASSTYYEQYF.

The rearrangement links TRBV5-4 to TRBJ1-1, with 9 nucleotides matching TRBD1. Per germline, CDR1 SGHNT and CDR2 YYREEE (reference sequence). This CDR3 spans 15 amino acids. V was clipped by 0 bases and J by 5 bases; unmatched bases: 5. The CDR3 DNA sequence: TGTGCCAGCAGCTTGGCCACAGGGGGCTGGACTGAAGCTTTCTTT. Translating gives CASSLATGGWTEAFF.

Many counts were recorded for this clonotype. The chain combines TRBV28 with TRBJ1-3; 8 nucleotides line up with TRBD1. Germline V CDR1 and CDR2: MDHEN, SYDVKM. V lost 3 bases to trimming and J lost 4 bases; unmatched junction nucleotides: 5. The CDR3 sequence is 15 residues long. CDR3 bases: TGTGCCAGCAGTTTCCCCGGGACAGGAGGAAACACCATATATTTT. Translation gives CASSFPGTGGNTIYF.

The sample holds many counts of this clonotype. The rearrangement links TRBV7-9 to TRBJ2-2; 11 nucleotides align to TRBD2. CDR3 size: 16 residues. With V trimmed by 2 bases and J by 6 bases, 5 bases remained unmatched. Germline V gives CDR1 SEHNR, CDR2 FQNEAQ (reference sequence). In DNA form, the CDR3 reads TGTGCCAGCAGCTTATGGCTAGCGGGAGGCCCCGGGGAGCTGTTTTTT. It codes for CASSLWLAGGPGELFF.

This clonotype was detected ten times or more. Here the CDR3 DNA reads TGTGCCATCAGTGCCTCGCTTGGGACTAGCGAAACAGATACGCAGTATTTT. It translates to CAISASLGTSETDTQYF. The chain employs TRBV10-3 and TRBJ2-3, with TRBD2 matching 10 bases. The junction had 10 bases not matched to a gene; V was cut back by 4 bases and J by 3 bases. Germline CDR1 is ENHRY and CDR2 is SYGVKD. The CDR3 totals 17 residues.

There are many counts of this clonotype. The chain combines TRBV6-2 or TRBV6-3 with TRBJ2-7; 9 nucleotides align to TRBD1. The CDR3 totals 15 residues. Trimming cost V 7 bases and J 2 bases; bases outside gene matches: 9. The germline gives CDR1 MNHEY, CDR2 SVGEGT. CDR3 in DNA: TGTGCCAGCAAGGCCCGCGGACAGGGGACCTACGAGCAGTACTTC. As protein: CASKARGQGTYEQYF.

V is TRBV29-1 and J is TRBJ1-2; weak D call: TRBD1 (5 bases). Germline V gene sequence: CDR1 SQVTM, CDR2 ANQGSEA. Trimming removed 2 bases at V and 5 bases at J, with 15 bases between. This CDR3 comprises 14 residues. The CDR3 region is CSVEFSGLVYGYTF. Here the CDR3 DNA reads TGCAGCGTTGAATTCTCAGGGTTGGTTTATGGCTACACCTTC. Filled out from reference TRBV29-1 and TRBJ1-2, the complete variable domain reads SAVISQKPSRDICQRGTSLTIQCQVDSQVTMMFWYRQQPGQSLTLIATANQGSEATYESGFVIDKFPISRPNLTFSTLTVSNMSPEDSSIYLCSVEFSGLVYGYTFGSGTRLTVV.

This clonotype was seen at least ten times. This sequence joins TRBV12-5 and TRBJ2-5; TRBD2 matches 7 bases. V was pared by 7 bases and J by 5 bases, with 10 bases of the junction left unmatched. Germline V gene data show CDR1 as LGHNT and CDR2 as FRNRAP. This CDR3 contains 14 residues. The DNA for the CDR3 is TGTGCTAGTGCTCTCAACCGGGGGGACGAGACCCAGTACTTC. Amino acid sequence: CASALNRGDETQYF.

This clonotype was detected many times. The chain couples TRBV7-2 to TRBJ2-1; D assignment may be TRBD1 or TRBD2 (5 bases each). The V end was cut by 8 bases, the J end by 7 bases, with 12 bases between. CDR3 length equals 12 residues. Germline CDR1 SGHTA, CDR2 FQGNSA. DNA for the CDR3: TGTGCCAGCGGGGGATCGGAAAATGAGCAGTTCTTC. Protein sequence: CASGGSENEQFF.

The J gene is TRBJ1-1, the V gene TRBV19, with D possibly being TRBD1 (5 bases). Germline-derived CDR1 and CDR2 are LNHDA and SQIVND (reference sequence). V lost 8 bases and J lost 2, with 15 bases in between. The CDR3 extends over 14 amino acids. The CDR3, as DNA: TGTGCCAGTGGCCGGGGGAACCTTAACACTGAAGCTTTCTTT. This sequence encodes CASGRGNLNTEAFF.

This clonotype was detected ten times or more. The chain employs TRBV6-2 or TRBV6-3 and TRBJ2-1, with D perhaps given as TRBD1 or TRBD2 (5 bases each). Deletions cut 5 bases from V and 9 bases from J, with 11 bases between. The CDR3 has 12 amino acids. Germline lookup yields CDR1 MNHEY and CDR2 SVGEGT. Here the CDR3 DNA reads TGTGCCAGCAGTAGATTGGGGGTTGAGCAGTTCTTC. This codes for CASSRLGVEQFF.

The rearrangement joins TRBV28 to TRBJ1-1; D not certain. V was trimmed by 4 bases and J by 0 bases, leaving 12 bases between them. The CDR3 is 15 amino acids. Germline V gene lookup returns CDR1 MDHEN and CDR2 SYDVKM. The DNA for the CDR3 is TGTGCCAGCAGTTCTAAGGGATATGTGAACACTGAAGCTTTCTTT. Encoded protein: CASSSKGYVNTEAFF.

This clonotype has at least ten counts. The chain combines TRBV28 with TRBJ1-6, with unresolved D. The CDR3 covers 15 residues. CDR1 is MDHEN and CDR2 is SYDVKM in the germline V gene. V was trimmed by 2 bases and J by 2 bases, leaving 7 bases between them. In DNA form, the CDR3 reads TGTGCCAGCAGTTTAAGAGGAGCCTATAATTCACCCCTCCACTTT. It yields the protein CASSLRGAYNSPLHF.

In regard to this clonotype: A read error may be the cause here, since a much bigger clone is one base away. No conserved phenylalanine or tryptophan is present at the end of the CDR3, so a read error is the likely explanation. The J gene is TRBJ2-4, the V gene TRBV20-1; 8 bases match TRBD1. CDR3 length: 15 amino acids. Germline values: CDR1 DFQATT, CDR2 SNEGSKA (reference sequence). Losses at the gene ends were 5 bases for V and 6 bases for J; bases not matched to a gene: 12. As DNA, the CDR3 is TGCAGTGCTGGCCTCGGGACAGGTGGTGGAAACATTCAGTACTAC. Protein: CSAGLGTGGGNIQYY.

In its sample, this clonotype was seen a few times. This chain uses TRBV29-1 with TRBJ1-5; 11 bases agree with TRBD1. The CDR3 contains 18 residues. CDR1 is SQVTM, CDR2 ANQGSEA, per germline. J was trimmed by 1 base and V by 4 bases; bases with no gene match: 12. CDR3 coding DNA: TGCAGCGTTGCATTCGGGGACAGGGGGACCAAAAGCAATCAGCCCCAGCATTTT. Residues: CSVAFGDRGTKSNQPQHF.